The 13 T cell receptor beta chains reported below all come from one sample, sequenced in a study of T-cell reconstitution after alpha-beta-depleted transplantation in children. TCRbeta library preparation incorporated unique molecular identifiers. TCRdb re-called the PCR reads with MiXCR, one entry per CDR3 protein. Of about 980,000 distinct CDR3 sequences listed, 25% to 30% are singletons. The sample in question was PBMCs, mostly from graft donor cells, obtained 360 days after TCRalphabeta/CD19-depleted stem cell transplant. These receptors were obtained from a boy younger than two who had a stem cell transplant for SCID, so the T cells may come from the graft donor.

V is TRBV14 and J is TRBJ2-1, with D maybe TRBD1 (5 bases). Per the germline V gene, CDR1 is SGHDN and CDR2 is FVKESK. The V end lost 3 bases, the J end lost 5 bases, and 17 bases lay between the germline ends. The CDR3 has 16 residues. CDR3 coding DNA: TGTGCCAGCAGCCAGGACACCGCCCGGATTAACAATGAGCAGTTCTTC. Translation: CASSQDTARINNEQFF.

The chain carries TRBV7-6 and TRBJ1-1; D is unresolved. The germline V gene has CDR1 SGHVS and CDR2 FNYEAQ. Trimming removed 0 bases from V and 6 bases from J, with 14 bases in between. The CDR3 runs 15 residues. The DNA of the CDR3 is TGTGCCAGCAGCTTAGCTCGGGGAGGAACCCCTGAAGCTTTCTTT. Residues: CASSLARGGTPEAFF.

This clonotype was seen a few times. The rearrangement joins TRBV5-5 to TRBJ2-1; D not certain. The V gene lost 6 bases and the J gene lost 7 bases, with 8 bases spanning the gap. From germline, CDR1 is SGHKS and CDR2 YYEKEE (reference sequence). This CDR3 has 11 residues. CDR3 DNA: TGTGCCAGCATTACAGAGAATGAGCAGTTCTTC. Amino acid sequence: CASITENEQFF.

This clonotype was observed a handful of times. This rearrangement joins TRBV6-1 to TRBJ1-2, with D maybe TRBD1 (6 bases). The germline V gene has CDR1 MNHNS and CDR2 SASEGT. The CDR3 loop spans 13 amino acids. Trimming took off 5 bases at V and 0 bases at J, with 7 bases between the two ends. The CDR3 coding sequence is TGTGCCAGCAGTAGGGGGTCTAACTATGGCTACACCTTC. This gives the protein CASSRGSNYGYTF.

This clonotype was recorded a few times. The chain joins TRBV20-1 to TRBJ2-5; tentatively, D is TRBD2 (6 bases). The germline V gene has CDR1 DFQATT and CDR2 SNEGSKA (reference sequence). The germline V and J ends were trimmed by 3 bases and 1 base, with 15 bases remaining between them. CDR3 length equals 15 residues. The CDR3 reads CSARFGRRVQETQYF. The DNA for the CDR3 is TGCAGTGCTAGGTTTGGAAGGAGGGTCCAAGAGACCCAGTACTTC.

This chain uses TRBV6-2 or TRBV6-3 with TRBJ1-1, with no clear D. V lost 0 bases and J 0 bases, leaving 8 bases between the germline ends. Germline V gives CDR1 MNHEY, CDR2 SVGEGT. This CDR3 has 15 amino acids. The CDR3 loop is CASSYSSDLNTEAFF. As DNA, the CDR3 is TGTGCCAGCAGTTACTCGTCAGACTTGAACACTGAAGCTTTCTTT.

V usage is TRBV5-1 and J usage is TRBJ2-1; possible D gene TRBD2, 5 bases. The CDR3 spans 15 residues. V dropped 4 bases and J dropped 5 bases, with 16 bases sitting between them. Germline V gives CDR1 SGHRS, CDR2 YFSETQ. In DNA form, the CDR3 reads TGCGCCAGCAGCCCCGTTAGCGCCTTCCACAATGAGCAGTTCTTC. It specifies CASSPVSAFHNEQFF.

The chain couples TRBV7-9 to TRBJ1-2, with D hard to call. CDR1 and CDR2 (germline): SEHNR, FQNEAQ (reference sequence). This CDR3 region has 14 residues. Trimming took 3 bases from V and 4 from J, leaving 12 bases between them. The CDR3 sequence: CASSFIQAIYGYTF. DNA for the CDR3: TGTGCCAGCAGCTTCATCCAGGCGATCTATGGCTACACCTTC.

This chain connects TRBV27 to TRBJ2-5, with a tentative D call TRBD1 (5 bases). Germline V CDR1 and CDR2: MNHEY, SMNVEV (reference sequence). The CDR3 contains 13 residues. V dropped 4 bases and J dropped 4 bases, with 10 bases sitting between them. CDR3 in amino acids: CASSSGFPETQYF. CDR3 nucleotide sequence: TGTGCCAGCAGTTCAGGGTTCCCAGAGACCCAGTACTTC.

This clonotype was observed a few times. The V call is TRBV5-1, the J call TRBJ2-7; TRBD2 is a possible D gene (6 bases). Germline CDR1 reads SGHRS; CDR2 reads YFSETQ. CDR3 length: 14 residues. The germline V and J ends were trimmed by 2 bases and 4 bases, with 13 bases remaining between them. This CDR3 is CASSFAASAYEQYF. The DNA for the CDR3 is TGCGCCAGCAGCTTCGCGGCTAGCGCTTACGAGCAGTACTTC.

This clonotype was counted only a few times. This rearrangement joins TRBV12-3 or TRBV12-4 to TRBJ1-3, with D possibly being TRBD1 (5 bases). The CDR3 is made up of 16 amino acids. Trimming pared 4 bases from V and 3 bases from J, leaving 16 bases between. For the CDR3, the DNA is TGTGCCAGCAGTTGGGGCGCCCAGGGAGGTGGAAACACCATATATTTT. This gives the protein CASSWGAQGGGNTIYF.

The chain employs TRBV5-1 and TRBJ2-1; D remains ambiguous. Per the germline V gene, CDR1 is SGHRS and CDR2 is YFSETQ. V was cut by 0 bases and J by 7 bases, with 11 bases left in between. The CDR3 extends over 14 amino acids. The CDR3 loop reads CASSLAGPGNEQFF. The DNA for the CDR3 is TGCGCCAGCAGCTTGGCGGGCCCCGGGAATGAGCAGTTCTTC.

This clonotype has a handful of counts. The genes are TRBV12-3 or TRBV12-4 and TRBJ1-2; D is unclear. The ends were cut back, 8 bases at V and 5 bases at J, with 15 bases in the middle. The CDR3 loop spans 13 amino acids. As DNA, the CDR3 is TGTGCCAGCGGGTCCACAATTATTTATGGCTACACCTTC. Protein sequence: CASGSTIIYGYTF.